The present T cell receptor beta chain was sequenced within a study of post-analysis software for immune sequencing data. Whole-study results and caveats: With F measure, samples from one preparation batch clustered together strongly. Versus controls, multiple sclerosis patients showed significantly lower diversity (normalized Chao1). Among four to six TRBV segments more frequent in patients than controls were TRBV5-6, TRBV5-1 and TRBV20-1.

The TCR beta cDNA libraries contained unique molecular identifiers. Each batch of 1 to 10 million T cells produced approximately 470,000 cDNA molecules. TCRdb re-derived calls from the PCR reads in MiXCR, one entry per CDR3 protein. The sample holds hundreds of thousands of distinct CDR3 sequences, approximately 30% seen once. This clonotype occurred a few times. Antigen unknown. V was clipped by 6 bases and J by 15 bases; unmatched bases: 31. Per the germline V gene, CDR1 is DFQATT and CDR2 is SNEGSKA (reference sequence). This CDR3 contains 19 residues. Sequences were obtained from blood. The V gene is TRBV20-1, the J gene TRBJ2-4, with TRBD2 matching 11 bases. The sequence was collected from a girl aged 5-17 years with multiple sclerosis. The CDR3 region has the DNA TGCAGTGCCAGGAATTCGAGACAGGGGGTTCTGAGGCCACTAGCGGGGGTGTACTTC. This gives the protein CSARNSRQGVLRPLAGVYF.